Below, 20 T cell receptor beta chains from the same sample are listed, as sequenced in a study of shared clonotypes between healthy human individuals. The assay was immunoSEQ multiplex PCR, and TCRdb's table has in-frame clones only and misses some. This table holds 550,000 to 700,000 clones, about three quarters found once. Sequenced material: memory CD4+ T cells sorted from blood. Subset: CD45RA-negative fraction. The receptors stem from a woman in her 30s in good health.

The rearrangement joins TRBV6-1 to TRBJ2-1, with 8 bases matching TRBD2. The CDR3 is made up of 13 amino acids. Germline lookup yields CDR1 MNHNS and CDR2 SASEGT. V shed 11 bases and J 6 bases; nucleotides not matched to a gene: 9. The DNA of the CDR3 is TGTGCCTCCGGGGGGGGGCCCGTCAATGAGCAGTTCTTC. It yields the protein CASGGGPVNEQFF.

A single count supports this clone. The V and J genes are TRBV19 and TRBJ2-7; TRBD1 might be the D (6 bases). The germline V gene has CDR1 LNHDA and CDR2 SQIVND (reference sequence). The CDR3 totals 16 residues. The V gene lost 2 bases and the J gene lost 5 bases, with 19 bases spanning the gap. The CDR3 nucleotides read TGTGCCAGTAGTATATATCCAGGGACATTGGCTAACGAGCAGTACTTC. Translated: CASSIYPGTLANEQYF.

The chain combines TRBV7-9 with TRBJ1-4; 8 positions agree with TRBD1. The CDR3 length is 14 residues. Germline V lookup: CDR1 SEHNR, CDR2 FQNEAQ (reference sequence). V was clipped by 5 bases and J by 5 bases; unmatched bases: 4. The CDR3 DNA sequence: TGTGCCAGCAGCGCGGGACAGGACAATGAAAAACTGTTTTTT. It encodes CASSAGQDNEKLFF. Supplemented by reference TRBV7-9 and TRBJ1-4, the full variable domain reads DTGVSQNPRHKITKRGQNVTFRCDPISEHNRLYWYRQTLGQGPEFLTYFQNEAQLEKSRLLSDRFSAERPKGSFSTLEIQRTEQGDSAMYLCASSAGQDNEKLFFGSGTQLSVL.

The gene calls are TRBV25-1 and TRBJ2-7; D is possibly TRBD1 (6 bases). Trimming took 10 bases from V and 0 from J, leaving 13 bases between them. This CDR3 contains 13 residues. Germline loops: CDR1 MGHDK, CDR2 SYGVNS. The CDR3 is CATGTPSSYEQYF. The CDR3 DNA is TGTGCCACCGGGACACCGAGCTCCTACGAGCAGTACTTC.

The chain combines TRBV5-1 with TRBJ2-1, with TRBD2 identical over 14 bases. Germline V gives CDR1 SGHRS, CDR2 YFSETQ. This CDR3 has 15 amino acids. Trimming at V came to 6 bases and at J to 6 bases, leaving 5 bases not matched to a gene. DNA for the CDR3: TGCGCCAGCATGCAGGGACTAGCGGGAGTCAATGAGCAGTTCTTC. It specifies CASMQGLAGVNEQFF.

There are a few counts of this clone. V usage is TRBV5-6 and J usage is TRBJ2-3; TRBD2 is a possible D gene (5 bases). The CDR3 contains 16 residues. The germline V gene encodes CDR1 SGHDT and CDR2 YYEEEE. V lost 4 bases to trimming and J lost 7 bases, with 22 bases between them. The CDR3 coding sequence is TGTGCCAGCAGCCTCCTCGGTGGGAGTGTGGGAAATACGCAGTATTTT. It is translated as CASSLLGGSVGNTQYF.

The rearrangement links TRBV5-1 to TRBJ2-5, with D unclear. Germline CDR1 SGHRS, CDR2 YFSETQ. The germline V and J ends were trimmed by 5 bases and 5 bases, with 7 bases remaining between them. CDR3 length: 11 amino acids. The CDR3 reads CASRETETQYF. CDR3 nucleotides: TGCGCCAGCAGGGAGACGGAGACCCAGTACTTC.

The table lists this clone with a few counts. This chain connects TRBV5-4 to TRBJ1-3, with D tentatively TRBD1 (5 bases). CDR3 length: 14 residues. Trimming removed 4 bases from V and 3 bases from J, with 11 bases in between. Germline CDR1 is SGHNT and CDR2 is YYREEE (reference sequence). The chain's CDR3 is CASSATGGGNTIYF. CDR3 DNA: TGTGCCAGCAGCGCAACAGGAGGTGGAAACACCATATATTTT.

As concerns this clone: This sample includes further DNA sequences coding for the same CDR3. The genes are TRBV2 and TRBJ1-5; D unclear. Trimming pared 7 bases from V and 1 base from J, leaving 8 bases between. Per the germline V gene, CDR1 is SNHLY and CDR2 is FYNNEI. There are 13 residues in the CDR3. CDR3 residues: CASKGNSNQPQHF. As DNA, the CDR3 is TGTGCCAGCAAAGGGAACAGCAATCAGCCCCAGCATTTT.

The rearrangement uses TRBV5-5 and TRBJ1-3; D not certain. Trimming cost V 1 base and J 0 bases, with 11 bases left between them. CDR3 length: 16 residues. Germline V gene sequence: CDR1 SGHKS, CDR2 YYEKEE (reference sequence). This CDR3 reads CASSLLSRNSGNTIYF. In nucleotides, the CDR3 is TGTGCCAGCAGCTTGCTGTCGAGAAACTCTGGAAACACCATATATTTT.

This chain connects TRBV28 to TRBJ2-7, with a tentative D call TRBD1 (6 bases). V was cut by 1 base and J by 7 bases, with 8 bases left in between. Germline V gives CDR1 MDHEN, CDR2 SYDVKM. The CDR3 totals 12 residues. The CDR3 loop reads CASSLFDREQYF. The CDR3 coding sequence is TGTGCCAGCAGTTTATTCGACAGGGAGCAGTACTTC.

This clone appeared a few times. V gene TRBV10-3 combines with J gene TRBJ2-5; TRBD2 might be the D (6 bases). V dropped 4 bases and J dropped 3 bases, with 12 bases sitting between them. CDR1 and CDR2 (germline): ENHRY, SYGVKD. This CDR3 is 14 amino acids long. In DNA form, the CDR3 reads TGTGCCATCAGTGGAAGGCGGGGTGAAGAGACCCAGTACTTC. It translates to CAISGRRGEETQYF.

The chain employs TRBV5-1 and TRBJ2-5, with D uncertain. Trimming stripped 2 bases from V and 2 bases from J, with 7 bases between. Germline CDR1 is SGHRS and CDR2 is YFSETQ. The CDR3 totals 13 residues. In DNA form, the CDR3 reads TGCGCCAGCAGCTTCCAGGCTCAAGAGACCCAGTACTTC. Its protein product is CASSFQAQETQYF.

The table lists this clone with a few counts. The sample holds other DNA sequences that translate to the same CDR3. This chain joins TRBV6-5 and TRBJ1-2; perhaps TRBD1 as D (5 bases). CDR3 size: 15 residues. V gave up 0 bases and J gave up 5 bases, with 13 bases separating them. Germline values: CDR1 MNHEY, CDR2 SVGAGI. CDR3 nucleotide sequence: TGTGCCAGCAGTTACTCCACCGATGGGGGGTATGGCTACACCTTC. It specifies CASSYSTDGGYGYTF.

This clone came up a few times. The gene calls are TRBV28 and TRBJ2-5; D uncertain. Germline V gene lookup returns CDR1 MDHEN and CDR2 SYDVKM. The CDR3 runs 11 residues. V was clipped by 1 base and J by 5 bases, with 2 bases between them. The CDR3 reads CASSLYETQYF. The CDR3 DNA reads TGTGCCAGCAGTTTATATGAGACCCAGTACTTC.

This clone was picked up one time. The chain carries TRBV5-4 and TRBJ1-4; 7 nucleotides align to TRBD1. This CDR3 comprises 16 residues. With V trimmed by 3 bases and J by 5 bases, 10 bases remained unmatched. Germline values: CDR1 SGHNT, CDR2 YYREEE (reference sequence). This CDR3 reads CASSSSRDRANEKLFF. The CDR3 DNA sequence: TGTGCCAGCAGCTCGAGTCGGGACAGAGCAAATGAAAAACTGTTTTTT. Filled out from reference TRBV5-4 and TRBJ1-4, the complete variable domain reads ETGVTQSPTHLIKTRGQQVTLRCSSQSGHNTVSWYQQALGQGPQFIFQYYREEENGRGNFPPRFSGLQFPNYSSELNVNALELDDSALYLCASSSSRDRANEKLFFGSGTQLSVL.

This clone has ten or more counts. V is TRBV5-6 and J is TRBJ1-5; D is unresolved. Germline CDR1 is SGHDT and CDR2 is YYEEEE. The CDR3 covers 13 residues. Trimming removed 4 bases at V and 1 base at J, with 6 bases between. The CDR3 DNA sequence: TGTGCCAGCAGCCCGGGGAGCAATCAGCCCCAGCATTTT. Protein product: CASSPGSNQPQHF.

The chain uses TRBV11-2 and TRBJ2-7; 7 nucleotides align to TRBD1. The CDR3 sequence is 14 residues long. Germline V gene sequence: CDR1 SGHAT, CDR2 FQNNGV. With V trimmed by 6 bases and J by 7 bases, 12 bases remained unmatched. The CDR3 sequence: CASRQNQGVYEQYF. The CDR3, as DNA: TGTGCCAGCAGACAGAATCAGGGGGTTTATGAGCAGTACTTC.

V usage is TRBV6-1 and J usage is TRBJ2-1; 11 nucleotides match TRBD2. The CDR3 totals 14 residues. Germline V gene lookup returns CDR1 MNHNS and CDR2 SASEGT. Trimming took 6 bases from V and 7 from J; bases not matched to a gene: 5. The chain's CDR3 is CASRRLAGQNEQFF. The CDR3 bases are TGTGCCAGCAGGAGACTAGCGGGGCAAAATGAGCAGTTCTTC.

The genes are TRBV9 and TRBJ2-2; tentative D call: TRBD2 (5 bases). V dropped 5 bases and J dropped 8 bases, with 13 bases sitting between them. The CDR3 spans 13 residues. CDR1 and CDR2 from the germline V gene are SGDLS and YYNGEE. The CDR3 nucleotides read TGTGCCAGCAGGGGTAGCGCGATTGGGGAGCTGTTTTTT. It encodes CASRGSAIGELFF.